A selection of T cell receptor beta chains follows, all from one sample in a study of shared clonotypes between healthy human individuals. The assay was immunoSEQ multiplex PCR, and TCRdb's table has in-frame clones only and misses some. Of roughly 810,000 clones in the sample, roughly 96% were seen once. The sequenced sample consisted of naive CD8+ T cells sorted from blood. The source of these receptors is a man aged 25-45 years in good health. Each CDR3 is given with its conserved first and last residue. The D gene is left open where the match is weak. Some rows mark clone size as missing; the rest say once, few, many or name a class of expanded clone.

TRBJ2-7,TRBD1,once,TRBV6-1,TGTGCCAGCAGTGAAGTTCAGGGGGCAAGGAACGAGCAGTACTTC,CASSEVQGARNEQYF
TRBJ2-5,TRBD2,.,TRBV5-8,TGTGCCAGCAGTCACGGGACTAGCGGACAAGAGACCCAGTACTTC,CASSHGTSGQETQYF
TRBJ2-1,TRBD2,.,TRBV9,TGTGCCAGCAGTTACACGGGAGGTGGGACTATCGACAATGAGCAGTTCTTC,CASSYTGGGTIDNEQFF
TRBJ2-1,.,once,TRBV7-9,TGTGCCAGCAGCTTAGCGGTCCGGGAGCAGTTCTTC,CASSLAVREQFF
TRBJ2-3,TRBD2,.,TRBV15,TGTGCCACCAGCAGCCGCGGGACTATAAGCACAGATACGCAGTATTTT,CATSSRGTISTDTQYF
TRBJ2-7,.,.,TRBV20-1,TGCAGTGCTAGAGTTAATAACGAGCAGTACTTC,CSARVNNEQYF
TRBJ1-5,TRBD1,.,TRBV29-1,TGCAGCGTTGAGACAGGGGTTCCTCAGCCCCAGCATTTT,CSVETGVPQPQHF
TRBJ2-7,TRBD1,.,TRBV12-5,TGTGCTAGTGGTTTGGTACAAGGGACAGGGCCGATGTACTTC,CASGLVQGTGPMYF
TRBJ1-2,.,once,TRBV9,TGTGCCAGCAGAGCGGGGGCTTGGGGCTACACCTTC,CASRAGAWGYTF
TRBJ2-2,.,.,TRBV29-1,TGCAGCGTAGAACTAGCTTCCACCGGGGAGCTGTTTTTT,CSVELASTGELFF
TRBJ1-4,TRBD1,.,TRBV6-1,TGTGCCAGCAGTGACACGGGACAGAGAAATGAAAAACTGTTTTTT,CASSDTGQRNEKLFF